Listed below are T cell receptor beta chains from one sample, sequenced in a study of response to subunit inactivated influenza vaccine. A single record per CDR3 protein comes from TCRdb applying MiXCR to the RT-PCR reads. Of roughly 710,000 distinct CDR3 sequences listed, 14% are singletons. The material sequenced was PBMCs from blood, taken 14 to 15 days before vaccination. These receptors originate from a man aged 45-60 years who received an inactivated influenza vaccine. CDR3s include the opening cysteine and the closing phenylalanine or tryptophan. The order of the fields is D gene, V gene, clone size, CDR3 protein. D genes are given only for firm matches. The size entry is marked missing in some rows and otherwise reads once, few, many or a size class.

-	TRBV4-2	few	CASSQGGVGPMNTEAFF
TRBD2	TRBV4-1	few	CASSQEGRGGGYNEQFF
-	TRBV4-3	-	CASSPRLGTGELFF
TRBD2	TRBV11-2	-	CASSSRDYTFQETQYF
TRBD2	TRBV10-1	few	CASSARTSNYEQFF
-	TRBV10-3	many	CAISEGGGILGTGELFF
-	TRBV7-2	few	CASSLPAGGREQYF
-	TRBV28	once	CASSFGDGYEQYF
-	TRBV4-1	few	CASSQIGGSYEQYF
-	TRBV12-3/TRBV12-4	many	CASSPRPLYRKQYF
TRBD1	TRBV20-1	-	CSAPLTGGDSPLHF
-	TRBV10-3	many	CAISEGSETQYF
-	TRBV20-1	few	CSADGKAYGEQFF
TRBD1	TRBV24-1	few	CATSDGQVHEQFF
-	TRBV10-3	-	CAISAQRNEKLFF
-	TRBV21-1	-	CAGGQGPGAQHF
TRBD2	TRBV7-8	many	CASSLDGGLSYEQYF
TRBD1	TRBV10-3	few	CAISGQGAGEQYF
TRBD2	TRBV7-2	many	CASSRLAGGPYEQYF
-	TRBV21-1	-	CASSTQSTGSTTLGQPQHF
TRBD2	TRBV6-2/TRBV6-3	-	CASSTSQDLADEPYEQYF
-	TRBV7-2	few	CASSLVSSLAEQYF
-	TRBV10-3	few	CAISGRRANYGYTF
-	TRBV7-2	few	CASSFGQGHVYGYTF
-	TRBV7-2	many	CASSGQVPDTQYF
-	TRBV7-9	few	CASSSPWGGARDTQYF
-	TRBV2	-	CASKGPGVFSYNSPLHF
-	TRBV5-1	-	CASSLSASGANVLTF
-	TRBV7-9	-	CASSLSGPSSYNEQFF
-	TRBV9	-	CASSVAERSGETQYF
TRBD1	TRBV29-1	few	CSASTPIKTGDLDEQYF
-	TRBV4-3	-	CASSQEVANEQFF
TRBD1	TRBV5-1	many	CASREADRSANTGELFF
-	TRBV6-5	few	CASSYPQPGATGELFF
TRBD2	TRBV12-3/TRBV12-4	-	CASIRGGGGEQYF
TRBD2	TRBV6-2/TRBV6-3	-	CASSYPGLAGFRGEQYF
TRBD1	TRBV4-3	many	CASSLENRGRGETQYF
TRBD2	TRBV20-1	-	CSAELLLAGGDTDTQYF
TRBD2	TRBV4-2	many	CASSPGLGTSGGETQYF
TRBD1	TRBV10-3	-	CAISEGTGGGNEQFF
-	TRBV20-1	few	CSAGSRNTEAFF
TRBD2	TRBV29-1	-	CSVQAERGYNEQFF
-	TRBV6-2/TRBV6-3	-	CASSYSSKGTEQYF
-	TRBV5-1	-	CASYEGPNNEQFF